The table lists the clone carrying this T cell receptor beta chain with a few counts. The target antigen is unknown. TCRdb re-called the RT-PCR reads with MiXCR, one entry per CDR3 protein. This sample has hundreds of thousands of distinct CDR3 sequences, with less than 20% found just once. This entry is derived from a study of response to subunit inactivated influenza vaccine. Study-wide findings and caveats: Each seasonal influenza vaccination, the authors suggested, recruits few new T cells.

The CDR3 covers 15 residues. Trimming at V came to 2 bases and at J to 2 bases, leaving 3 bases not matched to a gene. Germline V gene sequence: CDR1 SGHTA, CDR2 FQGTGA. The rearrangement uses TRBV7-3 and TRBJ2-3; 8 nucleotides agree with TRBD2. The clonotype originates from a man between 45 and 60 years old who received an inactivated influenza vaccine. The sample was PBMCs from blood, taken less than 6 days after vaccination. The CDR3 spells CASSLGLAHTDTQYF. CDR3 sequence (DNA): TGTGCCAGCAGCTTAGGACTAGCACACACAGATACGCAGTATTTT.